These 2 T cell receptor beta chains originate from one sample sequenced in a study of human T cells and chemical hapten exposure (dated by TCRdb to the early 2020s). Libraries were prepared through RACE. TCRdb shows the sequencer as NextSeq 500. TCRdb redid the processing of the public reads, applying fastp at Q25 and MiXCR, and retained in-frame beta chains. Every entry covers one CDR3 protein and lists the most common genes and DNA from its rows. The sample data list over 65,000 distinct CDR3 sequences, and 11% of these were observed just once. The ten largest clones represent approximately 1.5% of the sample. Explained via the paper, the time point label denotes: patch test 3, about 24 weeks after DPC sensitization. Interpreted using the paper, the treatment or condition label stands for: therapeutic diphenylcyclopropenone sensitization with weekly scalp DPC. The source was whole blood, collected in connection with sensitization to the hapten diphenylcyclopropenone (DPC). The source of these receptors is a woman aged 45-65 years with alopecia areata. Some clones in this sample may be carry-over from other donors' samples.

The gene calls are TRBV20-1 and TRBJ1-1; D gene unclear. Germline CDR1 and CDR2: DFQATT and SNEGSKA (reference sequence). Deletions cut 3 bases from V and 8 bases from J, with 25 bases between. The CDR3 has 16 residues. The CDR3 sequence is CSARTPIMEGRTEAFF. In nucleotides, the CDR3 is TGCAGTGCTAGGACCCCCATAATGGAGGGAAGAACCGAAGCTTTCTTT.

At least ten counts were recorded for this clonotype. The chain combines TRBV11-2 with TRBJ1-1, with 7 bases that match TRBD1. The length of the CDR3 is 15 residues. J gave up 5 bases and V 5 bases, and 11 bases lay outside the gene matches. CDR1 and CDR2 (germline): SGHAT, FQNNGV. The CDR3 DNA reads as TGTGCCAGCAGCCCTACGACAGGGTCTGGTACTGAAGCTTTCTTT. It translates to CASSPTTGSGTEAFF. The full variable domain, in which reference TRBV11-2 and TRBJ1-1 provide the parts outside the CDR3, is EAGVAQSPRYKIIEKRQSVAFWCNPISGHATLYWYQQILGQGPKLLIQFQNNGVVDDSQLPKDRFSAERLKGVDSTLKIQPAKLEDSAVYLCASSPTTGSGTEAFFGQGTRLTVV.